This T cell receptor beta chain is from a study of cytomegalovirus exposure and HLA in healthy donors. Study summary: In a previous analysis, around 120 million unique TCR beta sequences were found from some 180 million T cells. Overall study findings and caveats: A later analysis reportedly found fewer N-insertions in an Asian-associated ancestry cluster than the roughly 700-donor mean.

Trimming shortened V by 6 bases and J by 2 bases, and 12 bases separated the two germline ends. The CDR3 is 14 amino acids. CDR1 KGHSH and CDR2 LQKENI come from the germline V gene. This clone was counted between two and nine times. The antigen is not known. PCR involved 60 Vbeta and 13 Jbeta primers. Repertoires were generated with immunoSEQ multiplex PCR, while TCRdb's copy carries only in-frame clones and drops some. The data show some 160,000 clones, 65% to 85% seen once. The chain uses TRBV18 and TRBJ2-3; D may be TRBD2 (5 bases). The sequenced sample consisted of PBMCs. The origin of this receptor is a woman between 35 and 50 years old in good health and CMV-seropositive. Here the CDR3 reads CASSVTRATDTQYF. CDR3 nucleotides: TGTGCCAGCTCTGTCACTAGAGCCACAGATACGCAGTATTTT.